One sample yielded the 11 T cell receptor beta chains listed below, sequenced in a study of cytomegalovirus exposure and HLA in healthy donors. The PCR made use of 60 Vbeta and 13 Jbeta primers. Sequenced by immunoSEQ multiplex PCR; TCRdb stores in-frame clones only, minus some. This sample carries some 57,000 clones, about 71% of them seen once, and the ten largest clones take just under 20%. Sequenced material: PBMCs. These receptors were obtained from a woman aged 55-69 years in good health and CMV-seropositive.

V is TRBV6-5 and J is TRBJ1-4; perhaps TRBD1 as D (6 bases). V was pared by 5 bases and J by 4 bases, with 11 bases between. Germline CDR1 and CDR2: MNHEY and SVGAGI. The CDR3 runs 14 residues. In DNA, the CDR3 is TGTGCCAGCAGTGCAGGGGCCCGTAATGAAAAACTGTTTTTT. Its protein is CASSAGARNEKLFF.

The chain has TRBV30 and TRBJ2-3, with 7 bases identical to TRBD1. The junction had 2 bases not matched to a gene; V was cut back by 2 bases and J by 0 bases. The CDR3 sequence is 14 residues long. Germline-derived CDR1 and CDR2 are GTSNPN and SVGIG (reference sequence). CDR3 nucleotide sequence: TGTGCCTGGAGTAGGGACAGAAGCACAGATACGCAGTATTTT. Its protein is CAWSRDRSTDTQYF. Filled out from reference TRBV30 and TRBJ2-3, the complete variable domain reads SQTIHQWPATLVQPVGSPLSLECTVEGTSNPNLYWYRQAAGRGLQLLFYSVGIGQISSEVPQNLSASRPQDRQFILSSKKLLLSDSGFYLCAWSRDRSTDTQYFGPGTRLTVL.

This chain joins TRBV6-6 and TRBJ2-7, with TRBD1 identical over 7 bases. Germline CDR1 is MNHNY and CDR2 is SVGAGI (reference sequence). The CDR3 consists of 14 residues. With 6 bases clipped from V and 3 bases from J, the junction kept 8 bases outside the gene matches. The CDR3 bases are TGTGCCAGCAGACCACCGGGACAGAGCTACGAGCAGTACTTC. The encoded protein is CASRPPGQSYEQYF.

This clone was counted between two and nine times. This chain uses TRBV2 with TRBJ1-2, with D possibly TRBD1 on 6 matching bases. CDR3 length: 11 amino acids. Between the trimmed V and J ends, which lost 8 bases and 7 bases, there was a span of 11 bases. Germline CDR1 is SNHLY and CDR2 is FYNNEI. Written as DNA, the CDR3 is TGTGCCAGCCAACAGGGTTTTGGCTACACCTTC. Its protein is CASQQGFGYTF.

The CDR3 loop is CASSRTGPGSNQPQHF. The CDR3 DNA reads as TGTGCCAGCAGCCGGACAGGGCCAGGGAGCAATCAGCCCCAGCATTTT. The chain uses TRBV28 and TRBJ1-5; 8 nucleotides match TRBD1. Looked up from germline, CDR1 is MDHEN and CDR2 is SYDVKM. This CDR3 has 16 residues. V lost 6 bases to trimming and J lost 1 base; unmatched junction nucleotides: 8.

The chain has TRBV6-5 and TRBJ1-5; a possible D gene is TRBD1 (6 bases). Germline V gene data show CDR1 as MNHEY and CDR2 as SVGAGI. The CDR3 totals 13 residues. V lost 6 bases and J 3 bases, leaving 9 bases between the germline ends. The CDR3 region has the DNA TGTGCCAGCAGACAGGGTTTCAATCAGCCCCAGCATTTT. Its translation: CASRQGFNQPQHF.

This sequence joins TRBV4-3 and TRBJ1-2, with 10 nucleotides matching TRBD1. Per the germline V gene, CDR1 is LGHNA and CDR2 is YSLEER. The CDR3 runs 17 residues. V shed 4 bases and J 4 bases; nucleotides not matched to a gene: 12. CDR3 loop: CASSRGTGTGVIYGYTF. For the CDR3, the DNA is TGCGCCAGCAGCCGAGGGACCGGGACAGGGGTAATCTATGGCTACACCTTC.

The chain recombines TRBV5-6 with TRBJ2-7; 8 bases agree with TRBD2. J was trimmed by 2 bases and V by 4 bases; bases with no gene match: 11. The CDR3 length is 16 residues. Per germline, CDR1 SGHDT and CDR2 YYEEEE. The CDR3 here is CASSAVAGTYTYEQYF. CDR3 DNA: TGTGCCAGCAGCGCGGTAGCGGGGACTTATACCTACGAGCAGTACTTC.

This chain connects TRBV11-2 to TRBJ1-4; D might be TRBD1 (6 bases). Per the germline V gene, CDR1 is SGHAT and CDR2 is FQNNGV. This CDR3 spans 15 amino acids. The V gene lost 5 bases and the J gene lost 8 bases, with 18 bases spanning the gap. The CDR3 DNA reads TGTGCCAGCAGCCCCTTAAGGGGGTTAAGGGAAAAACTGTTTTTT. Residues: CASSPLRGLREKLFF.

The V gene is TRBV7-2, the J gene TRBJ1-3; no reliable D call. Germline CDR1 SGHTA, CDR2 FQGNSA. The CDR3 length is 15 residues. Trimming shortened V by 5 bases and J by 3 bases, and 14 bases separated the two germline ends. CDR3 DNA sequence: TGTGCCAGCAGCAATGAACCGGGTCATGGAAACACCATATATTTT. Residues: CASSNEPGHGNTIYF. Full variable domain (rest looked up from reference TRBV7-2 and TRBJ1-3): GAGVSQSPSNKVTEKGKDVELRCDPISGHTALYWYRQSLGQGLEFLIYFQGNSAPDKSGLPSDRFSAERTGGSVSTLTIQRTQQEDSAVYLCASSNEPGHGNTIYFGEGSWLTVV.

This chain uses TRBV25-1 with TRBJ1-2; maybe TRBD1 (5 bases). CDR1 is MGHDK and CDR2 is SYGVNS in the germline V gene. Trimming cost V 2 bases and J 8 bases, with 6 bases left between them. CDR3 size: 11 residues. The CDR3 region is CASSEQGGYTF. In DNA, the CDR3 is TGTGCCAGCAGTGAACAGGGCGGCTACACCTTC.